These 16 T cell receptor beta chains were sequenced from one sample in a study of T cells after yellow fever vaccination. One entry per CDR3 protein results from TCRdb running MiXCR on the 5' RACE reads. In the table there are some 290,000 distinct CDR3 sequences, about 11% of which are singletons. The specimen was CD4+ T cells sorted from PBMCs, collected 45 days after the yellow fever booster vaccination. The receptors were sampled from a man aged 18 to 29 who received the YFV17D yellow fever vaccine.

The gene calls are TRBV2 and TRBJ2-3, with D possibly matching TRBD2 (6 bases). The CDR3 contains 17 residues. The germline gives CDR1 SNHLY, CDR2 FYNNEI. V lost 10 bases, J lost 0 bases, and 23 bases lay in between. The CDR3 nucleotides are TGTGCCAACCGACCACCGCGGGACCAACTGAGCACAGATACGCAGTATTTT. This encodes CANRPPRDQLSTDTQYF.

This clonotype was picked up many times. This chain connects TRBV5-6 to TRBJ1-2; the match to TRBD1 covers 9 bases. Germline CDR1 reads SGHDT; CDR2 reads YYEEEE. The ends lost 4 bases at V and 0 bases at J; junction bases unmatched: 4. This CDR3 is 15 amino acids long. The DNA for the CDR3 is TGTGCCAGCAGCCCGCGGACAGGGGCTAACTATGGCTACACCTTC. Protein sequence: CASSPRTGANYGYTF. Supplemented by reference TRBV5-6 and TRBJ1-2, the full variable domain reads DAGVTQSPTHLIKTRGQQVTLRCSPKSGHDTVSWYQQALGQGPQFIFQYYEEEERQRGNFPDRFSGHQFPNYSSELNVNALLLGDSALYLCASSPRTGANYGYTFGSGTRLTVV.

V gene TRBV7-6 combines with J gene TRBJ1-3; D is uncertain. The germline gives CDR1 SGHVS, CDR2 FNYEAQ. The CDR3 runs 15 residues. Trimming took off 5 bases at V and 0 bases at J, with 11 bases between the two ends. This CDR3 is CASSVASFSGNTIYF. The DNA for the CDR3 is TGTGCCAGCAGCGTGGCCAGTTTCTCTGGAAACACCATATATTTT.

This clonotype has only a few counts. This chain connects TRBV6-6 to TRBJ2-3; the match to TRBD2 covers 8 bases. V lost 7 bases and J lost 6; bases outside the gene matches: 18. The length of the CDR3 is 17 residues. The germline gives CDR1 MNHNY, CDR2 SVGAGI (reference sequence). In nucleotides, the CDR3 is TGTGCCAGCACCCCCCGGGGGGGCAGGTTAGCCGCCGATACGCAGTATTTT. This encodes CASTPRGGRLAADTQYF.

This clonotype was seen a handful of times. The chain joins TRBV2 to TRBJ1-2; no firm D call. Trimming cost V 1 base and J 8 bases, with 11 bases left between them. Germline CDR1 is SNHLY and CDR2 is FYNNEI. The CDR3 totals 13 residues. The CDR3: CASSEENGAGYTF. CDR3 nucleotide sequence: TGTGCCAGCAGTGAAGAGAACGGAGCCGGCTACACCTTC. The variable domain in full, completed from reference TRBV2 and TRBJ1-2, reads EPEVTQTPSHQVTQMGQEVILRCVPISNHLYFYWYRQILGQKVEFLVSFYNNEISEKSEIFDDQFSVERPDGSNFTLKIRSTKLEDSAMYFCASSEENGAGYTFGSGTRLTVV.

The V call is TRBV6-5, the J call TRBJ1-1; no definite D call. V was clipped by 10 bases and J by 1 base, with 19 bases between them. CDR1 is MNHEY, CDR2 SVGAGI, per germline. The CDR3 sequence is 15 residues long. The CDR3 loop is CATLMNPQANTEAFF. The CDR3 nucleotides are TGTGCCACCCTTATGAACCCTCAGGCGAACACTGAAGCTTTCTTT.

The chain employs TRBV12-3 or TRBV12-4 and TRBJ1-5, with D maybe TRBD1 (5 bases). Trimming cost V 4 bases and J 11 bases, with 15 bases left between them. The CDR3 has 13 amino acids. The CDR3 nucleotides read TGTGCCAGCAGTTCACAGGCCCTCGGGTCCCAGCATTTT. Encoded protein: CASSSQALGSQHF.

V and J are TRBV4-2 and TRBJ2-3; D is uncertain. V lost 8 bases, J lost 2 bases, and 8 bases lay in between. The CDR3 loop spans 12 amino acids. Per the germline V gene, CDR1 is LGHNA and CDR2 is YNFKEQ. The CDR3 DNA follows: TGTGCCAGCGGGGAATACACAGATACGCAGTATTTT. Translation: CASGEYTDTQYF.

This clonotype came up a few times. The chain carries TRBV6-5 and TRBJ2-6, with TRBD1 as a possible D gene (5 bases). Germline V gene data show CDR1 as MNHEY and CDR2 as SVGAGI. V lost 2 bases to trimming and J lost 4 bases, with 9 bases between them. The CDR3 is 15 residues long. The CDR3 reads CASSYIRGGANVLTF. CDR3 DNA sequence: TGTGCCAGCAGTTACATAAGGGGAGGGGCCAACGTCCTGACTTTC.

The chain employs TRBV6-5 and TRBJ1-2; the D is unclear. This CDR3 has 17 amino acids. With 2 bases removed from V and 4 bases from J, the gap between germline ends came to 20 bases. Germline V gives CDR1 MNHEY, CDR2 SVGAGI. In DNA form, the CDR3 reads TGTGCCAGCAGTTACGATTTCGGCAGCCGCCTTGTCTATGGCTACACCTTC. This sequence encodes CASSYDFGSRLVYGYTF.

This clonotype was picked up a small number of times. The gene calls are TRBV5-1 and TRBJ2-3, with 8 bases aligning to TRBD1. The CDR3 extends over 17 amino acids. Trimming removed 1 base from V and 5 bases from J; junction bases left unmatched: 12. Germline V gives CDR1 SGHRS, CDR2 YFSETQ. This chain's CDR3 is CASSLIMIGQGLDTQYF. The CDR3, as DNA: TGCGCCAGCAGCTTGATTATGATCGGACAGGGTTTAGATACGCAGTATTTT.

This clonotype was observed a few times. The chain couples TRBV3-1 to TRBJ2-7, with D uncertain. V was clipped by 0 bases and J by 2 bases, with 8 bases between them. This CDR3 comprises 14 residues. The germline gives CDR1 LGHDT, CDR2 YNNKEL (reference sequence). Here the CDR3 DNA reads TGTGCCAGCAGCCAAGAAGGGCAGACCTACGAGCAGTACTTC. Protein product: CASSQEGQTYEQYF.

This chain joins TRBV20-1 and TRBJ1-2, with a tentative D call TRBD1 (5 bases). CDR1 and CDR2 from the germline V gene are DFQATT and SNEGSKA (reference sequence). V lost 0 bases, J lost 8 bases, and 16 bases lay in between. This CDR3 contains 14 residues. The CDR3 bases are TGCAGTGCTAGAGAATCCGGCCGGGGCGGAGGCTACACCTTC. This translates into CSARESGRGGGYTF.

This clonotype has only a few counts. The rearrangement links TRBV9 to TRBJ2-7; D call uncertain. V lost 0 bases and J 0 bases, leaving 10 bases between the germline ends. The CDR3 covers 15 residues. Germline loops: CDR1 SGDLS, CDR2 YYNGEE. The chain's CDR3 is CASSVDSQYSYEQYF. The CDR3 bases are TGTGCCAGCAGCGTAGATTCCCAATACTCCTACGAGCAGTACTTC.

This clonotype has only a few counts. The V gene is TRBV27, the J gene TRBJ2-6; the D is unclear. Trimming took off 1 base at V and 0 bases at J, with 19 bases between the two ends. CDR1 is MNHEY and CDR2 is SMNVEV in the germline V gene (reference sequence). The length of the CDR3 is 20 residues. The CDR3 here is CASSLLGVHTFSSGANVLTF. The CDR3 bases are TGTGCCAGCAGTTTATTGGGTGTACACACCTTCAGCTCTGGGGCCAACGTCCTGACTTTC.

This clonotype was seen more than once but under ten times. The chain combines TRBV20-1 with TRBJ2-1; D remains unclear. The CDR3 spans 16 residues. V was clipped by 0 bases and J by 4 bases, with 16 bases between them. Germline V gene sequence: CDR1 DFQATT, CDR2 SNEGSKA (reference sequence). The chain's CDR3 is CSARDRPSSSYNEQFF. CDR3 in DNA: TGCAGTGCTAGAGATCGGCCCTCGAGTTCTTACAATGAGCAGTTCTTC.